This TCR beta chain is from a study of CD8+ T cells in alopecia areata. Notes on this clone: Its matching antigen is unknown.

The study's findings and limits: Patients shared TCRs less clearly than mice did, possibly owing to HLA. It was lesional scalp, especially alopecia totalis/universalis, that showed higher clonality than normal scalp.

cDNA prepared by RNA extraction and subsequent reverse transcription served as the template for sequencing. Profiled with immunoSEQ multiplex PCR; TCRdb holds only in-frame clones, not every one. The sample has a few hundred thousand clones; around 50% are singletons. CDR1 and CDR2 from the germline V gene are SQVTM and ANQGSEA. Trimming took 6 bases from V and 4 from J; bases not matched to a gene: 4. This CDR3 spans 12 amino acids. The origin of this receptor is a human donor in good health. The gene calls are TRBV29-1 and TRBJ1-2; 8 nucleotides line up with TRBD1. Material: CD8+ T cells sorted from blood. CDR3 coding DNA: TGCAGCGTGGAGACAGGGGTCTATGGCTACACCTTC. Translation: CSVETGVYGYTF.